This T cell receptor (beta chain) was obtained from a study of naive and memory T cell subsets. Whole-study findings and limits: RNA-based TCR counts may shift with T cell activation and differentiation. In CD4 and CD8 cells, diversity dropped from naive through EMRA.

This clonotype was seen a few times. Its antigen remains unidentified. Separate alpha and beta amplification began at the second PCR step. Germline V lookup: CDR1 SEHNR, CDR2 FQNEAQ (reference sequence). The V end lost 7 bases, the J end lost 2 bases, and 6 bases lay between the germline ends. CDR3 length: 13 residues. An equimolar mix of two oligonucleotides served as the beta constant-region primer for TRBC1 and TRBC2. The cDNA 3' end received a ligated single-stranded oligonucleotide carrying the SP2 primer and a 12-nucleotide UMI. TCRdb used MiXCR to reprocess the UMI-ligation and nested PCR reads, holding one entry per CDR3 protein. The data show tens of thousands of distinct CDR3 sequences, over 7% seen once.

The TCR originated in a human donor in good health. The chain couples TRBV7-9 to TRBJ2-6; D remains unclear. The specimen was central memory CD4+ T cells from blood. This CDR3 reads CASIEPGANVLTF. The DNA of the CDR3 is TGTGCCAGCATCGAGCCTGGGGCCAACGTCCTGACTTTC.